This T cell receptor (beta chain) is from a study of blood T cell repertoires in COVID-19. Study information: Donors in the United States, Italy and Spain gave samples during acute or convalescent COVID-19. From T cells, B-cell-depleted T cells, or PBMCs came the material, which was cDNA or gDNA.

Measured with immunoSEQ multiplex PCR; TCRdb has only the in-frame clones, and not every one. The table shows approximately 280,000 clones, with about 91% occurring only once. The J segment lost 5 bases and the V segment lost 7 bases, leaving 11 bases of the junction unmatched. In germline, CDR1 is MNHEY, CDR2 SVGAGI. The CDR3 spans 15 residues. The sequenced sample consisted of peripheral blood. This clonotype was obtained from a woman aged 55-69 years with acute or convalescent COVID-19. The chain combines TRBV6-5 with TRBJ2-1, with 7 bases lining up with TRBD1. The CDR3 loop reads CASTLFEGANNEQFF. CDR3 in DNA: TGTGCCAGCACCTTGTTTGAGGGGGCCAACAATGAGCAGTTCTTC.